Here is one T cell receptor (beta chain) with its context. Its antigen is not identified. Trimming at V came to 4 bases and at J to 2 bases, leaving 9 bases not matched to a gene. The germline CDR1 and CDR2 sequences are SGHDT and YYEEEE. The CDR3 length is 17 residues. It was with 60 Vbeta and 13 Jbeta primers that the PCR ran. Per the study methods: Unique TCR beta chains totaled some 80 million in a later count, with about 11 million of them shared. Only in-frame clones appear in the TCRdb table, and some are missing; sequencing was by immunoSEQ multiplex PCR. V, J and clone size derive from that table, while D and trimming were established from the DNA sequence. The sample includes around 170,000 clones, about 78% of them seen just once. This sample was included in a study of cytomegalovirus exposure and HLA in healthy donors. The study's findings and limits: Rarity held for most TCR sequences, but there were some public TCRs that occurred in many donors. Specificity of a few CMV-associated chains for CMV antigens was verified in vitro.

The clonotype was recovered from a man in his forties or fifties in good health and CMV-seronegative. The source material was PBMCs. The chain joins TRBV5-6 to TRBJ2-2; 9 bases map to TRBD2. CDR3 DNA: TGTGCCAGCAGCCCCTTCCGAGCGGGGGGAAACACCGGGGAGCTGTTTTTT. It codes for CASSPFRAGGNTGELFF.